These 9 T cell receptor beta chains were all obtained from the same sample, sequenced in a study of control samples from healthy donors and cancer patients (dated by TCRdb to 2018 to 2021). Libraries were made using the immunoSEQ multiplex PCR assay. Sourced from immuneACCESS, this table was stored by TCRdb with only in-frame sequences that have V and J called. A share of the clones is absent; for the studies checked, an unresolved V gene accounts for under half, and the remainder has no known explanation. The sample table lists roughly 150,000 clones, 85% to 90% of them with a count of one. The ten largest account for 1.7% of the sample. Sequencing was performed on blood. The receptors were gathered from a young man in good health.

The chain is built from TRBV2 and TRBJ1-3; no definite D call. Deletions cut 4 bases from V and 0 bases from J, with 13 bases between. Germline V gene lookup returns CDR1 SNHLY and CDR2 FYNNEI. The CDR3 has 16 amino acids. The CDR3 is CASSVDPTDSGNTIYF. The CDR3 DNA reads TGTGCCAGCAGTGTTGACCCGACGGACTCTGGAAACACCATATATTTT.

This chain joins TRBV6-5 and TRBJ2-1, with D possibly being TRBD1 or TRBD2 (5 bases each). V was shortened by 4 bases and J by 9 bases, with 22 bases between the two germline ends. The CDR3 totals 16 residues. Germline V gene sequence: CDR1 MNHEY, CDR2 SVGAGI. CDR3 nucleotide sequence: TGTGCCAGCAGTTTCAACCCCGGGACCGCGAGATCTGAGCAGTTCTTC. This gives the protein CASSFNPGTARSEQFF.

The gene calls are TRBV6-1 and TRBJ1-3; TRBD1 might be the D (6 bases). The CDR3 loop spans 17 amino acids. V was trimmed by 0 bases and J by 0 bases, leaving 12 bases between them. CDR1 MNHNS and CDR2 SASEGT come from the germline V gene. Here the CDR3 reads CASSEAGQLYSGNTIYF. The CDR3 DNA reads TGTGCCAGCAGTGAAGCCGGACAGCTGTACTCTGGAAACACCATATATTTT.

The chain links TRBV18 to TRBJ1-2; a possible D gene is TRBD1 (5 bases). The CDR3 is 14 residues long. Looked up from germline, CDR1 is KGHSH and CDR2 is LQKENI. The V and J ends lost 2 bases and 8 bases respectively, with 15 bases between them. CDR3 sequence (DNA): TGTGCCAGCTCACCAGGACGGGCCGAGGGGGGCTACACCTTC. Its translation: CASSPGRAEGGYTF.

The chain combines TRBV6-5 with TRBJ1-4, with 7 bases matching TRBD1. Germline CDR1 reads MNHEY; CDR2 reads SVGAGI. J lost 5 bases, V lost 6 bases, and 6 bases had no gene match. This CDR3 has 14 residues. CDR3 in amino acids: CASRRTGRNEKLFF. The DNA for the CDR3 is TGTGCCAGCAGGCGGACAGGCCGAAATGAAAAACTGTTTTTT.

This rearrangement joins TRBV9 to TRBJ2-3; 8 bases match TRBD2. V was pared by 3 bases and J by 4 bases, with 1 base of the junction left unmatched. Looked up from germline, CDR1 is SGDLS and CDR2 is YYNGEE. CDR3 length: 13 amino acids. The CDR3 bases are TGTGCCAGCAGCGGGCGGGGGGCAGATACGCAGTATTTT. It specifies CASSGRGADTQYF.

J is TRBJ2-1 and V is TRBV2; TRBD2 matches at 10 bases. The CDR3 covers 16 residues. Germline V gene data show CDR1 as SNHLY and CDR2 as FYNNEI. Unmatched junction bases numbered 12, after V lost 6 bases and J lost 7 bases. CDR3 in DNA: TGTGCCAGCAGCCTCGATCCGGGACTAGCGCTGAATGAGCAGTTCTTC. Protein: CASSLDPGLALNEQFF. Filled out from reference TRBV2 and TRBJ2-1, the complete variable domain reads EPEVTQTPSHQVTQMGQEVILRCVPISNHLYFYWYRQILGQKVEFLVSFYNNEISEKSEIFDDQFSVERPDGSNFTLKIRSTKLEDSAMYFCASSLDPGLALNEQFFGPGTRLTVL.

The V call is TRBV5-6, the J call TRBJ1-1; no reliable D call. Germline V gene lookup returns CDR1 SGHDT and CDR2 YYEEEE. With 7 bases removed from V and 6 bases from J, the gap between germline ends came to 10 bases. CDR3 size: 11 residues. The CDR3 protein is CASLGPSEAFF. In DNA form, the CDR3 reads TGTGCCAGCCTGGGCCCATCTGAAGCTTTCTTT.

The chain couples TRBV10-1 to TRBJ1-4, with D hard to call. The V gene's germline CDR1 is WNHNN and CDR2 SYGVQD (reference sequence). The CDR3 covers 14 residues. The V and J ends lost 8 bases and 10 bases respectively, with 20 bases between them. The CDR3 sequence: CASRRGRPLVKLFF. Here the CDR3 DNA reads TGCGCCAGCCGGCGAGGCCGACCCCTTGTAAAACTGTTTTTT.